A single sample gave rise to the 4 T cell receptor beta chains below, sequenced in a study of T cells expressing NK-cell markers. Following a re-call of the 5' RACE reads, TCRdb has one entry per CDR3 protein and lacks DNA. The sample totals fewer than 400,000 distinct CDR3 sequences. The sequencing input was blood T cells: a sorted CD56 or NKG2C T cell subset, CD4+ or CD8+ T cells, or bulk PBMC T cells (not recorded which). The receptors shown here come from a woman in her forties or fifties in good health.

The chain is built from TRBV11-2 and TRBJ2-4; the TCRdb call, TRBD2, lacks DNA for checking. The germline V gene has CDR1 SGHAT and CDR2 FQNNGV. The CDR3 covers 18 residues. CDR3 amino acids: CASSSTRLSDLAKNIQYF.

The chain links TRBV5-1 to TRBJ2-1; absent DNA, TCRdb's TRBD2 call cannot be checked. The germline V gene has CDR1 SGHRS and CDR2 YFSETQ. CDR3 length: 14 residues. This chain's CDR3 is CASSGAGAGNEQFF.

The chain couples TRBV5-1 to TRBJ2-1; TCRdb returns TRBD2, unconfirmable since there is no DNA. The CDR3 has 16 residues. Per the germline V gene, CDR1 is SGHRS and CDR2 is YFSETQ. The CDR3 region is CASSLGPRLGPNEQFF.

The chain couples TRBV2 to TRBJ1-1; without DNA, the TCRdb call of TRBD1 cannot be checked. The germline V gene has CDR1 SNHLY and CDR2 FYNNEI. The CDR3 contains 12 residues. The CDR3 protein is CASKGQGAEAFF.